A single sample gave rise to the 20 T cell receptor beta chains below, sequenced in a study of blood T cell repertoires in COVID-19. Produced via immunoSEQ multiplex PCR; TCRdb's table is partial and in-frame only. In the table there are around 230,000 clones, around 83% of which are singletons. The sequencing input was peripheral blood. The receptor source for this set is a woman older than 75 with acute or convalescent COVID-19.

V is TRBV28 and J is TRBJ1-5; 10 nucleotides line up with TRBD1. The CDR3 extends over 17 amino acids. V trimming: 5 bases; J trimming: 2 bases; junction bases outside the gene matches: 9. The germline CDR1 and CDR2 sequences are MDHEN and SYDVKM. The CDR3 coding sequence is TGTGCCAGCAGTACCGGACAGGGGGGATTTGGCAATCAGCCCCAGCATTTT. Its protein is CASSTGQGGFGNQPQHF.

On this clone: The junction departs from the called germline gene at one end, perhaps through a read error. The chain is built from TRBV7-7 and TRBJ2-5; TRBD2 might be the D (6 bases). The CDR3 has 16 residues. Germline V lookup: CDR1 SSHAT, CDR2 FNYEAQ (reference sequence). In DNA, the CDR3 is TGTGCTAGCAGCTTAGGGCTATTTGGGGGAGGCGAGACCCAGTACTTC. Translation: CASSLGLFGGGETQYF.

The chain couples TRBV19 to TRBJ1-1; D is possibly TRBD1 (6 bases). CDR3 size: 15 residues. The V gene lost 3 bases and the J gene lost 5 bases, with 16 bases spanning the gap. CDR1 is LNHDA and CDR2 is SQIVND in the germline V gene (reference sequence). CDR3: CASSIGQGPRTEAFF. The CDR3 coding sequence is TGTGCCAGTAGTATCGGGCAGGGGCCGAGGACTGAAGCTTTCTTT.

This clone has only a few counts. The CDR3: CASSLTGRNEKLFF. The CDR3, as DNA: TGTGCCAGCAGCTTGACAGGGCGAAATGAAAAACTGTTTTTT. The chain links TRBV5-4 to TRBJ1-4, with D tentatively TRBD1 (6 bases). The germline CDR1 and CDR2 sequences are SGHNT and YYREEE (reference sequence). The V end lost 1 base, the J end lost 5 bases, and 9 bases lay between the germline ends. The CDR3 extends over 14 amino acids. The full variable domain, rest sourced from reference TRBV5-4 and TRBJ1-4, is ETGVTQSPTHLIKTRGQQVTLRCSSQSGHNTVSWYQQALGQGPQFIFQYYREEENGRGNFPPRFSGLQFPNYSSELNVNALELDDSALYLCASSLTGRNEKLFFGSGTQLSVL.

The gene calls are TRBV9 and TRBJ1-5; D gene ambiguous. The CDR3 contains 13 residues. Trimming removed 7 bases at V and 3 bases at J, with 11 bases between. Germline CDR1 reads SGDLS; CDR2 reads YYNGEE. For the CDR3, the DNA is TGTGCCAGCGCAAGAGGGAACAATCAGCCCCAGCATTTT. This encodes CASARGNNQPQHF.

The chain uses TRBV27 and TRBJ1-6; weak D call: TRBD1 (5 bases). Germline V gene sequence: CDR1 MNHEY, CDR2 SMNVEV (reference sequence). The CDR3 consists of 14 residues. V was clipped by 2 bases and J by 5 bases, with 7 bases between them. CDR3 bases: TGTGCCAGCAGTTTAGACAGAAATAATTCACCCCTCCACTTT. This sequence encodes CASSLDRNNSPLHF.

V is TRBV5-1 and J is TRBJ2-2; a possible D gene is TRBD1 (6 bases). The CDR3 is 15 amino acids. Trimming took off 0 bases at V and 4 bases at J, with 10 bases between the two ends. From germline, CDR1 is SGHRS and CDR2 YFSETQ. This chain's CDR3 is CASSLVGGTTGELFF. The DNA of the CDR3 is TGCGCCAGCAGCTTGGTTGGGGGCACCACCGGGGAGCTGTTTTTT.

The chain recombines TRBV5-1 with TRBJ2-2, with D possibly matching TRBD1 (6 bases). CDR3 length equals 16 residues. Germline V lookup: CDR1 SGHRS, CDR2 YFSETQ. V lost 5 bases to trimming and J lost 0 bases, with 14 bases between them. The CDR3, as DNA: TGCGCCAGCAGTCGTGAAAACAGGGCGAACACCGGGGAGCTGTTTTTT. It translates to CASSRENRANTGELFF.

The genes are TRBV5-1 and TRBJ2-3, with a weak D call TRBD1 (5 bases). Trimming removed 9 bases from V and 4 bases from J, with 18 bases in between. CDR1 is SGHRS, CDR2 YFSETQ, per germline. This CDR3 has 14 residues. CDR3 DNA sequence: TGCGCCACCAGACAGTCTATGGGTGCAGATACGCAGTATTTT. Translation: CATRQSMGADTQYF.

This rearrangement joins TRBV19 to TRBJ1-2, with 9 bases aligning to TRBD1. CDR1 is LNHDA, CDR2 SQIVND, per germline (reference sequence). This CDR3 is 14 amino acids long. V shed 5 bases and J 7 bases; nucleotides not matched to a gene: 8. The CDR3 loop is CASSRRDRVRGYTF. The CDR3 DNA sequence: TGTGCCAGTAGTCGCCGGGACAGGGTTCGTGGCTACACCTTC.

The rearrangement links TRBV28 to TRBJ1-1, with unresolved D. The V gene's germline CDR1 is MDHEN and CDR2 SYDVKM. V lost 3 bases, J lost 6 bases, and 14 bases lay in between. CDR3 length: 14 amino acids. Here the CDR3 reads CASSFGDEGSEAFF. Written as DNA, the CDR3 is TGTGCCAGCAGTTTTGGGGATGAGGGATCTGAAGCTTTCTTT.

As for this clone: One junction end does not reproduce the germline sequence, and a read error may be involved. The chain has TRBV5-1 and TRBJ1-2; weak D call: TRBD1 (5 bases). The CDR3 is 13 amino acids. CDR1 SGHRS and CDR2 YFSETQ come from the germline V gene. The CDR3 loop is CASSLDGGNGYTF. CDR3 nucleotides: TGCGCCAGCAGTTTGGACGGGGGGAATGGCTACACCTTC.

J is TRBJ2-3 and V is TRBV27, with D unresolved. Per the germline V gene, CDR1 is MNHEY and CDR2 is SMNVEV (reference sequence). Trimming stripped 6 bases from V and 2 bases from J, with 3 bases between. This CDR3 comprises 11 residues. The DNA for the CDR3 is TGTGCCAGCAGGTACACAGATACGCAGTATTTT. Encoded protein: CASRYTDTQYF.

J is TRBJ1-1 and V is TRBV21-1; the D call of TRBD1 is as the table states it, not checked on the DNA. TRBV21-1 is marked as a pseudogene. The CDR3 extends over 16 amino acids. The CDR3 nucleotides are TGTGCCAGCAGCAAAAAAAGGACAGGGAGGGACACTGAAGCTTTCTTT. Translated: CASSKKRTGRDTEAFF.

The chain links TRBV19 to TRBJ1-5; 7 positions agree with TRBD1. Germline CDR1 reads LNHDA; CDR2 reads SQIVND (reference sequence). The CDR3 is made up of 15 amino acids. V lost 4 bases, J lost 3 bases, and 6 bases stayed unmatched. As DNA, the CDR3 is TGTGCCAGTAGTACCTGGGACAGCGACAATCAGCCCCAGCATTTT. Protein sequence: CASSTWDSDNQPQHF.

This chain joins TRBV30 and TRBJ1-5; TRBD1 matches 7 bases. The CDR3 is made up of 15 amino acids. Germline V gene sequence: CDR1 GTSNPN, CDR2 SVGIG (reference sequence). J gave up 2 bases and V 2 bases, and 6 bases lay outside the gene matches. The CDR3 sequence is CAWSQGVQGNQPQHF. The CDR3 DNA reads TGTGCCTGGAGTCAGGGGGTACAGGGCAATCAGCCCCAGCATTTT. Using reference TRBV30 and TRBJ1-5 for the parts outside the CDR3, the full variable domain is SQTIHQWPATLVQPVGSPLSLECTVEGTSNPNLYWYRQAAGRGLQLLFYSVGIGQISSEVPQNLSASRPQDRQFILSSKKLLLSDSGFYLCAWSQGVQGNQPQHFGDGTRLSIL.

The rearrangement uses TRBV6-1 and TRBJ1-1; no clear D gene. The CDR3 totals 14 residues. Trimming shortened V by 1 base and J by 0 bases, and 6 bases separated the two germline ends. Per germline, CDR1 MNHNS and CDR2 SASEGT. The CDR3 reads CASSEGTVNTEAFF. In DNA, the CDR3 is TGTGCCAGCAGTGAAGGTACAGTGAACACTGAAGCTTTCTTT.

Only a few counts were recorded for this clone. The V and J genes are TRBV5-1 and TRBJ1-6, with 9 bases lining up with TRBD1. V lost 4 bases, J lost 8 bases, and 10 bases stayed unmatched. The CDR3 runs 16 residues. CDR1 and CDR2 from the germline V gene are SGHRS and YFSETQ. As DNA, the CDR3 is TGCGCCAGCAGCCTCCCAGGCGGACAGGGGTATTCACCCCTCCACTTT. Residues: CASSLPGGQGYSPLHF.

The chain combines TRBV6-1 with TRBJ1-2; D perhaps matches TRBD1 (5 bases). The germline V and J ends were trimmed by 2 bases and 4 bases, with 5 bases remaining between them. Germline V gene lookup returns CDR1 MNHNS and CDR2 SASEGT. This CDR3 comprises 12 residues. The CDR3 region has the DNA TGTGCCAGCAGTGAAAGGGGCTATGGCTACACCTTC. Its translation: CASSERGYGYTF.

The rearrangement joins TRBV9 to TRBJ1-2; D is perhaps TRBD1 (5 bases). V was shortened by 3 bases and J by 3 bases, with 15 bases between the two germline ends. The CDR3 extends over 15 amino acids. Germline CDR1 is SGDLS and CDR2 is YYNGEE. The CDR3 DNA follows: TGTGCCAGCAGCGAGGGAGTGGGGGGATACTATGGCTACACCTTC. Protein: CASSEGVGGYYGYTF.